The clone carrying this T cell receptor beta chain was recorded only once. The antigen remains undetermined. This table comes from immunoSEQ multiplex PCR, and its TCRdb copy is limited to in-frame clones, with some not included. The data show tens of thousands of clones, roughly 88% seen once. This record belongs to a study of OX40 agonist ivuxolimab in advanced cancers. Study conclusions and caveats: No determination was made of the antigen specificity of the expanded peripheral T cells. Relative to CD4+, CD8+ T cells held more expanded clones on average. Among the least clonally expanded were partial responders at 0.1-3.0 mg/kg.

From germline, CDR1 is MNHEY and CDR2 SVGAGI. The CDR3 extends over 16 amino acids. V lost 0 bases, J lost 4 bases, and 9 bases stayed unmatched. The source of this sequence is an adult with an advanced solid tumor such as melanoma, head and neck, liver or kidney cancer. This material consisted of CD4+ or CD8+ T cells sorted from blood, taken in a trial of the OX40 agonist ivuxolimab. The gene calls are TRBV6-5 and TRBJ2-7, with TRBD2 matching over 7 bases. In nucleotides, the CDR3 is TGTGCCAGCAGTTACTCGGGGGGGAGAGATGGGTACGAGCAGTACTTC. It specifies CASSYSGGRDGYEQYF.